This T cell receptor beta chain was sequenced for a study of neurological immune-mediated disorders. Worth noting for this clonotype: Its antigen is unidentified. A read error may explain this, as a much larger clone is one base away. The CDR3 does not end in the conserved phenylalanine or tryptophan, so this is likely a read error.

The sample's time point: longitudinal time-point 3. The unsorted libraries were made from 2 million PBMCs kept at -80 C. A 10-nucleotide random UMI tagged transcripts in template-switch 5'RACE cDNA synthesis. TCRdb ran MiXCR on the 5' RACE reads and lists one entry per CDR3 protein. The sample shows about 50,000 distinct CDR3 sequences, approximately 9.2% of them seen only once. Study-wide results and caveats: Multiple sclerosis was found to have the least TCR clonal expansion, below healthy controls, and HTLV-1-associated myelopathy the most. The absence of any CDR3 amino acid sequence shared by expanded clones across subjects suggests that repertoires were private in all groups.

The clonotype originates from a woman aged 40 to 50 in good health. Sequences were obtained from PBMCs.

Here the CDR3 reads CASSDFSGTGGDEQYL. In nucleotides, the CDR3 is TGTGCCAGCAGTGATTTCTCCGGGACAGGGGGGGACGAGCAGTACTTA. V usage is TRBV2 and J usage is TRBJ2-7, with 11 bases lining up with TRBD1. Trimming took 3 bases from V and 5 from J; bases not matched to a gene: 9. The CDR3 runs to 16 residues. Germline V gene data show CDR1 as SNHLY and CDR2 as FYNNEI.